The next 15 T cell receptor beta chains were all read from a single sample in a study of CXCR3-negative and CXCR3-positive naive CD8 T cells. UMI-labeled TRB cDNA libraries were prepared by 5' RACE. TCRdb re-called the 5' RACE reads; one entry per CDR3 protein, DNA not given. This table lists over 35,000 distinct CDR3 sequences. Sequencing was performed on memory CD8+ T cells from blood. The receptor source for this set is a human donor in good health. Some clones in this sample may be carry-over from other donors' samples.

The gene calls are TRBV27 and TRBJ1-1; the TRBD1 assignment by TCRdb is unverifiable without DNA. Per the germline V gene, CDR1 is MNHEY and CDR2 is SMNVEV (reference sequence). The CDR3 spans 13 residues. CDR3 residues: CASSRDRTVEAFF.

V and J are TRBV27 and TRBJ2-7; the D call from TCRdb, TRBD2, cannot be confirmed without DNA. The CDR3 runs 13 residues. Looked up from germline, CDR1 is MNHEY and CDR2 is SMNVEV (reference sequence). CDR3 sequence reads: CAISGTSRYEQYF.

This clonotype is identified as medium-sized from frequency. This chain uses TRBV4-3 with TRBJ2-1; TCRdb selects TRBD2, and the lack of DNA leaves this call unchecked. The germline V gene has CDR1 LGHNA and CDR2 YSLEER. CDR3 length equals 16 residues. CDR3 in amino acids: CASSQDLAGGQDEQFF.

V and J are TRBV28 and TRBJ2-5; no DNA is available, so the TRBD1 call from TCRdb remains unchecked. CDR3 size: 14 residues. Germline CDR1 and CDR2: MDHEN and SYDVKM. CDR3 region: CASRETGVQETQYF. Complete variable domain (other parts from reference TRBV28 and TRBJ2-5): DVKVTQSSRYLVKRTGEKVFLECVQDMDHENMFWYRQDPGLGLRLIYFSYDVKMKEKGDIPEGYSVSREKKERFSLILESASTNQTSMYLCASRETGVQETQYFGPGTRLLVL.

The chain has TRBV14 and TRBJ2-7; checking the TCRdb D call of TRBD1 is not possible without DNA. CDR1 SGHDN and CDR2 FVKESK come from the germline V gene. This CDR3 is 15 amino acids long. The CDR3 sequence: CASSVSSRGHDEQYF.

The J gene is TRBJ2-3, the V gene TRBV7-8. The CDR3 consists of 14 residues. Germline CDR1 is SGHVS and CDR2 is FQNEAQ. CDR3 protein: CASSPMGYTDTQYF.

This chain connects TRBV5-1 to TRBJ1-5; TCRdb proposes TRBD1, but this gene call is untestable without DNA. CDR1 and CDR2 from the germline V gene are SGHRS and YFSETQ. This CDR3 region has 16 residues. Here the CDR3 reads CASSLAPGQRDQPQHF.

The chain joins TRBV29-1 to TRBJ2-1; TCRdb calls TRBD1, which cannot be checked without DNA. The CDR3 covers 14 residues. The germline V gene has CDR1 SQVTM and CDR2 ANQGSEA. CDR3 region: CSASPGQGGNEQFF.

The V and J genes are TRBV28 and TRBJ2-3; TCRdb selects TRBD1, and the lack of DNA leaves this call unchecked. The V gene's germline CDR1 is MDHEN and CDR2 SYDVKM. The CDR3 is 17 residues long. Here the CDR3 reads CASRLLEDREGTDTQYF. Full variable domain (remainder filled in from reference TRBV28 and TRBJ2-3): DVKVTQSSRYLVKRTGEKVFLECVQDMDHENMFWYRQDPGLGLRLIYFSYDVKMKEKGDIPEGYSVSREKKERFSLILESASTNQTSMYLCASRLLEDREGTDTQYFGPGTRLTVL.

The V call is TRBV29-1, the J call TRBJ2-7; TCRdb's assignment of TRBD1 cannot be checked, as there is no DNA. CDR3 length: 12 amino acids. Germline assignment: CDR1 SQVTM and CDR2 ANQGSEA. The CDR3 spells CSEMTDTYEQYF.

The V call is TRBV28, the J call TRBJ1-1. The CDR3 consists of 16 residues. Looked up from germline, CDR1 is MDHEN and CDR2 is SYDVKM. CDR3 sequence reads: CASRILRTSFNTEAFF.

This sequence joins TRBV29-1 and TRBJ2-3; the D call from TCRdb, TRBD1, cannot be confirmed without DNA. Germline CDR1 is SQVTM and CDR2 is ANQGSEA. This CDR3 spans 13 amino acids. CDR3 residues: CSVHGTRTDTQYF.

The rearrangement links TRBV5-4 to TRBJ1-5; TCRdb outputs TRBD1, but without DNA this stays unchecked. The CDR3 contains 16 residues. Germline loops: CDR1 SGHNT, CDR2 YYREEE (reference sequence). CDR3 protein: CASSLGGPASNQPQHF. The full variable domain, rest sourced from reference TRBV5-4 and TRBJ1-5, is ETGVTQSPTHLIKTRGQQVTLRCSSQSGHNTVSWYQQALGQGPQFIFQYYREEENGRGNFPPRFSGLQFPNYSSELNVNALELDDSALYLCASSLGGPASNQPQHFGDGTRLSIL.

The chain combines TRBV4-1 with TRBJ2-1; TCRdb outputs TRBD1, but without DNA this stays unchecked. The germline gives CDR1 MGHRA, CDR2 YSYEKL. The CDR3 consists of 15 residues. CDR3 sequence reads: CASSQETGLYNEQFF.

The rearrangement links TRBV6-2 or TRBV6-3 to TRBJ1-5. Germline V gene data show CDR1 as MNHEY and CDR2 as SVGEGT. This CDR3 is 13 amino acids long. The chain's CDR3 is CARKDNVNQPQHF.